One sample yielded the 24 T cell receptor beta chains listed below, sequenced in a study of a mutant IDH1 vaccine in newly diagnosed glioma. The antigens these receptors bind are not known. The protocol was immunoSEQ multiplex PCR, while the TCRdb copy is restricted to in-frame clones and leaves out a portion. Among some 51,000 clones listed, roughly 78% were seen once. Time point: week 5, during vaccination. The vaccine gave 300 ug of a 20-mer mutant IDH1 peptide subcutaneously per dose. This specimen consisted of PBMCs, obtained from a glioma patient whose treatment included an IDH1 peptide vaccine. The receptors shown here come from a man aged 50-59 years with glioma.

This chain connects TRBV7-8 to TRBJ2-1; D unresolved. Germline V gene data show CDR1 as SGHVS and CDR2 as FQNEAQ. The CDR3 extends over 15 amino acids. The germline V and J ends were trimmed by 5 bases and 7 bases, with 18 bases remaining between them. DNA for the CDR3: TGTGCCAGCAGCCCAGACACGTCCAAGCCGAATGAGCAGTTCTTC. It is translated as CASSPDTSKPNEQFF. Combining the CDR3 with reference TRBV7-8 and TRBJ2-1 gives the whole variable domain GAGVSQSPRYKVAKRGQDVALRCDPISGHVSLFWYQQALGQGPEFLTYFQNEAQLDKSGLPSDRFFAERPEGSVSTLKIQRTQQEDSAVYLCASSPDTSKPNEQFFGPGTRLTVL.

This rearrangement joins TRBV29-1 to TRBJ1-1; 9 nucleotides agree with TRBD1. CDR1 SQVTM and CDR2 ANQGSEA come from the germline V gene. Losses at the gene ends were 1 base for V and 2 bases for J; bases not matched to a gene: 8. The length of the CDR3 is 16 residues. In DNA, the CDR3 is TGCAGCGTTGAAGCGGTGGACAGGGGCATAAACACTGAAGCTTTCTTT. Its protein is CSVEAVDRGINTEAFF. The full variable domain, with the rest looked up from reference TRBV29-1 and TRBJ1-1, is SAVISQKPSRDICQRGTSLTIQCQVDSQVTMMFWYRQQPGQSLTLIATANQGSEATYESGFVIDKFPISRPNLTFSTLTVSNMSPEDSSIYLCSVEAVDRGINTEAFFGQGTRLTVV.

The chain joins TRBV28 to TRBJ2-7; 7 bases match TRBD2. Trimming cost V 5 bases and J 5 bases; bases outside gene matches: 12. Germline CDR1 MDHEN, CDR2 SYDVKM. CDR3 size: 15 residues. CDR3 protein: CASSRLGGSVDEQYF. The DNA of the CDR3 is TGTGCCAGCAGTCGCCTAGGCGGGAGCGTAGACGAGCAGTACTTC. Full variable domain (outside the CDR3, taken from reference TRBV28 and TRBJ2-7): DVKVTQSSRYLVKRTGEKVFLECVQDMDHENMFWYRQDPGLGLRLIYFSYDVKMKEKGDIPEGYSVSREKKERFSLILESASTNQTSMYLCASSRLGGSVDEQYFGPGTRLTVT.

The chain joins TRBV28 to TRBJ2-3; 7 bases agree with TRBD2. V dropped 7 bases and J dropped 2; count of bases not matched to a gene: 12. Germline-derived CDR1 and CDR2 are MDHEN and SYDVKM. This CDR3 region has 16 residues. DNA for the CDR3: TGTGCCAGCACCCTCGTAACCGGGGGGTCCACAGATACGCAGTATTTT. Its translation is CASTLVTGGSTDTQYF.

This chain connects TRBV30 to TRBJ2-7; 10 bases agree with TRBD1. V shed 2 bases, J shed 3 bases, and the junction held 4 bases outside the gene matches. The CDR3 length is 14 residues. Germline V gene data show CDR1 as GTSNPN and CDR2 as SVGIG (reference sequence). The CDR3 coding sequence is TGTGCCTGGAGTCTCCGGGACAGGGGCTACGAGCAGTACTTC. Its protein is CAWSLRDRGYEQYF. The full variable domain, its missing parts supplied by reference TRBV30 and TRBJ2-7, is SQTIHQWPATLVQPVGSPLSLECTVEGTSNPNLYWYRQAAGRGLQLLFYSVGIGQISSEVPQNLSASRPQDRQFILSSKKLLLSDSGFYLCAWSLRDRGYEQYFGPGTRLTVT.

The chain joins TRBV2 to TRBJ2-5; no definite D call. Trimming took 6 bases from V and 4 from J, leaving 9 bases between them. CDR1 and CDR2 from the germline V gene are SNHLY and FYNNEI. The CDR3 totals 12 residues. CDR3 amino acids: CASRGFLETQYF. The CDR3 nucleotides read TGTGCCAGCAGGGGATTTTTAGAGACCCAGTACTTC.

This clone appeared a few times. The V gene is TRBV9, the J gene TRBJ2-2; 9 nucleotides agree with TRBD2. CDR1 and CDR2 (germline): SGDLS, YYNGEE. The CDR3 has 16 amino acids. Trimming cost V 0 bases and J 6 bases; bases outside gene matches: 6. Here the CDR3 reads CASSVAAGGQAGELFF. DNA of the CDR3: TGTGCCAGCAGCGTAGCGGCGGGGGGGCAGGCCGGGGAGCTGTTTTTT. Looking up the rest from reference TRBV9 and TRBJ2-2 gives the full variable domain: DSGVTQTPKHLITATGQRVTLRCSPRSGDLSVYWYQQSLDQGLQFLIQYYNGEERAKGNILERFSAQQFPDLHSELNLSSLELGDSALYFCASSVAAGGQAGELFFGEGSRLTVL.

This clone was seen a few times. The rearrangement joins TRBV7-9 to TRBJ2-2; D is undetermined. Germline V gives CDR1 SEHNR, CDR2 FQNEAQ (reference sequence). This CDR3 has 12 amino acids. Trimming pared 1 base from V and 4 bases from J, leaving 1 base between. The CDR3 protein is CASSLVTGELFF. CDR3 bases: TGTGCCAGCAGCTTAGTCACCGGGGAGCTGTTTTTT.

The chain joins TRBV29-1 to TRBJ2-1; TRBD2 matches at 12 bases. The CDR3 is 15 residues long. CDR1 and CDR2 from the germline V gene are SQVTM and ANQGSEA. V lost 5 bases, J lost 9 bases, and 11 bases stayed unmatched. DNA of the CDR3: TGCAGCGTTTGCCCCCCGCTAGCGGGGGGGGGTGAGCAGTTCTTC. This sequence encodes CSVCPPLAGGGEQFF.

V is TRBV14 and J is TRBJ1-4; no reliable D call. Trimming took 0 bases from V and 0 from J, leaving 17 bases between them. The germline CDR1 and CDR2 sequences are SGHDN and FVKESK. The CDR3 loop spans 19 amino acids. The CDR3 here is CASSQEQSWPFATNEKLFF. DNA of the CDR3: TGTGCCAGCAGCCAAGAGCAAAGTTGGCCCTTTGCAACTAATGAAAAACTGTTTTTT. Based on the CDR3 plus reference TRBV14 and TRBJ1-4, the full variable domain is EAGVTQFPSHSVIEKGQTVTLRCDPISGHDNLYWYRRVMGKEIKFLLHFVKESKQDESGMPNNRFLAERTGGTYSTLKVQPAELEDSGVYFCASSQEQSWPFATNEKLFFGSGTQLSVL.

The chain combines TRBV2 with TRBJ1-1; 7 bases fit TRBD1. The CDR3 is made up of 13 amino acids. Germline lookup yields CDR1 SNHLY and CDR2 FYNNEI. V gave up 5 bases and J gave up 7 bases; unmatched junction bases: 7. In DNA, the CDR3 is TGTGCCAGCAGTATGGAGGGGGCCCGTGAAGCTTTCTTT. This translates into CASSMEGAREAFF.

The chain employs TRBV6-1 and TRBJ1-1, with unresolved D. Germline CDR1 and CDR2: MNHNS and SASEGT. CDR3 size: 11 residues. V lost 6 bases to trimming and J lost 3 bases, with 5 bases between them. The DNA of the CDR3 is TGTGCCAGCAGGGGGTACACTGAAGCTTTCTTT. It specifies CASRGYTEAFF.

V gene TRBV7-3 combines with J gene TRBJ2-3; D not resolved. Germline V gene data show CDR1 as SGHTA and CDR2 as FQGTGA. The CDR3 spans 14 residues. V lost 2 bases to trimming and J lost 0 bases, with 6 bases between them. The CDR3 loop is CASSLGTSTDTQYF. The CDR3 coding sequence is TGTGCCAGCAGCTTAGGTACTAGCACAGATACGCAGTATTTT. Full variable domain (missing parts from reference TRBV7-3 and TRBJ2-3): GAGVSQTPSNKVTEKGKYVELRCDPISGHTALYWYRQSLGQGPEFLIYFQGTGAADDSGLPNDRFFAVRPEGSVSTLKIQRTERGDSAVYLCASSLGTSTDTQYFGPGTRLTVL.

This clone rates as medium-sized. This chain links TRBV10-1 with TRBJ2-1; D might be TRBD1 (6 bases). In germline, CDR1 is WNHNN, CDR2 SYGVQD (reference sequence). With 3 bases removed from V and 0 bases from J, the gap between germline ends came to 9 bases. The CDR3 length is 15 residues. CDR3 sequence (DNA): TGCGCCAGCAGTGATACAGGGAGCTCCTACAATGAGCAGTTCTTC. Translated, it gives CASSDTGSSYNEQFF.

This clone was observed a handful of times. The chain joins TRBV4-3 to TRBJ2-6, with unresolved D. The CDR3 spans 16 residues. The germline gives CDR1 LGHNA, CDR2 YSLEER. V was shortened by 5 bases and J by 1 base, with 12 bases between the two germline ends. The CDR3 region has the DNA TGCGCCAGCAGCTTAGGCCTCTATTCTGGGGCCAACGTCCTGACTTTC. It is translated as CASSLGLYSGANVLTF.

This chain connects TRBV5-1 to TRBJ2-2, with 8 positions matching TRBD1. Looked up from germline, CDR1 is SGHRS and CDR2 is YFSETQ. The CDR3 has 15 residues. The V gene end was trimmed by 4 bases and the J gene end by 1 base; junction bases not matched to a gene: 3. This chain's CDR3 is CASSPTGENTGELFF. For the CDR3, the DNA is TGCGCCAGCAGCCCGACAGGGGAGAACACCGGGGAGCTGTTTTTT.

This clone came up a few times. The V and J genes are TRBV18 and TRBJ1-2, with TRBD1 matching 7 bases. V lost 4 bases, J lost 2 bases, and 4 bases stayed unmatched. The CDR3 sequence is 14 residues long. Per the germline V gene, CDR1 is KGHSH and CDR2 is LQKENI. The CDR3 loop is CASSLLTGNYGYTF. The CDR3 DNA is TGTGCCAGCTCACTCTTGACAGGGAACTATGGCTACACCTTC.

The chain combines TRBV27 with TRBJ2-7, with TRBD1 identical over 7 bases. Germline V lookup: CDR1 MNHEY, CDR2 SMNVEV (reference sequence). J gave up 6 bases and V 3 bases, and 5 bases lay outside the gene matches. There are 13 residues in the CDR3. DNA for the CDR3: TGTGCCAGCAGTTTTAGGGGGCTGGGCGAGCAGTACTTC. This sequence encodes CASSFRGLGEQYF.

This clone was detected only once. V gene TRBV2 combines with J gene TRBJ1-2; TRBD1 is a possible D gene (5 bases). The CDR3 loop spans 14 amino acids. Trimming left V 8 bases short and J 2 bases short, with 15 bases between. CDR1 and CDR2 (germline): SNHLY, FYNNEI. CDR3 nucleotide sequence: TGTGCCAGCTCAAGCGGGACGTCGAACTATGGCTACACCTTC. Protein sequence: CASSSGTSNYGYTF.

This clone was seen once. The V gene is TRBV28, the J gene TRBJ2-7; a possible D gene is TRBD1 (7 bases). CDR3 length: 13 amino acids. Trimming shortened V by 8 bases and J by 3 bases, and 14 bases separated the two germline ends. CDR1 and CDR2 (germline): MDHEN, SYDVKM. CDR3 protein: CASRTGGHYEQYF. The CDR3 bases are TGTGCCAGCCGGACAGGAGGGCACTACGAGCAGTACTTC.

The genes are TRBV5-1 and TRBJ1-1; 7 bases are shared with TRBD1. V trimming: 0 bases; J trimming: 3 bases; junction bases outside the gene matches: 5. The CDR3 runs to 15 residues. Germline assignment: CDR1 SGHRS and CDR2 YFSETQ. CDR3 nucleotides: TGCGCCAGCAGCTTGGCCGGGGACAGCCACACTGAAGCTTTCTTT. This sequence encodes CASSLAGDSHTEAFF.

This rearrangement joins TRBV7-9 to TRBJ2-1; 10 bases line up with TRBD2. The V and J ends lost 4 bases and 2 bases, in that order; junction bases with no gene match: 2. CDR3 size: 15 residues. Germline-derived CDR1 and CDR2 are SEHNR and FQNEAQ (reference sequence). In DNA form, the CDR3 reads TGTGCCAGCAGCTCAACTAGCGGGGCCTACAATGAGCAGTTCTTC. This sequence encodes CASSSTSGAYNEQFF.

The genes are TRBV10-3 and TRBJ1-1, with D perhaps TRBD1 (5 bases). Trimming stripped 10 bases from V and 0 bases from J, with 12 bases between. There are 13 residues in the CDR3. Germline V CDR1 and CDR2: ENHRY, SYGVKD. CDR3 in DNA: TGTGCCACTCGACAGTCCATGAACACTGAAGCTTTCTTT. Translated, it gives CATRQSMNTEAFF.

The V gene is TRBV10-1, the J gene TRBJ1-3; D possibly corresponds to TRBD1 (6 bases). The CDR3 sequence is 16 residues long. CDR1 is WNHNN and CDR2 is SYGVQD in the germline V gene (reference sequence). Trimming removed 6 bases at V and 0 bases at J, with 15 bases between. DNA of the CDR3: TGCGCCAGCAGCAAACAGGGTCCTTACTCTGGAAACACCATATATTTT. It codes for CASSKQGPYSGNTIYF.